The clone carrying this T cell receptor (beta chain) came up once. These data belong to a study of blood T cell repertoires in COVID-19. Study details: Sites across the United States, Italy and Spain contributed samples from acute and convalescent COVID-19. Sources were T cells, B-cell-depleted T cells, or PBMCs; the material itself was cDNA or gDNA.

Germline assignment: CDR1 GTSNPN and CDR2 SVGIG (reference sequence). This CDR3 spans 14 amino acids. Trimming pared 0 bases from V and 0 bases from J, leaving 6 bases between. Assay: immunoSEQ multiplex PCR; the TCRdb copy retains only in-frame clones and omits some. Found here are roughly 290,000 clones, 87% of them singletons; the top ten hold about 5.5%. Cohort 3 recovered donors had two negative PCRs, clearance, or symptom resolution. This clonotype originated in a woman in her forties who had recovered from COVID-19. The V gene is TRBV30, the J gene TRBJ1-5; D not resolved. The sample comprised PBMCs or T cells enriched from blood (not recorded which). The CDR3 loop is CAWSVTVSNQPQHF. The CDR3, as DNA: TGTGCCTGGAGTGTCACAGTTAGCAATCAGCCCCAGCATTTT.